This TCR beta chain is from a study of blood T cell repertoires in COVID-19. Study summary: Donors in the United States, Italy and Spain gave samples during acute or convalescent COVID-19. T cells, B-cell-depleted T cells, or PBMCs supplied cDNA or gDNA.

Enrolled during active infection, Seattle patients were then followed longitudinally. A few counts support this clone. This CDR3 has 11 amino acids. CDR1 and CDR2 from the germline V gene are MGHDK and SYGVNS. Trimming took 2 bases from V and 7 from J, leaving 5 bases between them. Per the original methods: Cell counts per sample came from amplifying reference gene primers. The data were produced by immunoSEQ multiplex PCR, yet TCRdb's version contains in-frame clones alone and is incomplete. V and J calls and clone size follow that table, whereas D and trimming were derived from the DNA. The top ten clones hold 5.2% of a sample with around 100,000 clones, around 90% of them seen once.

The chain couples TRBV25-1 to TRBJ1-1; D unresolved. Sequences were obtained from peripheral blood. The receptor was isolated from a woman aged 50 to 60 with COVID-19, enrolled during active disease. The CDR3 DNA sequence: TGTGCCAGCAGTGAAAGACTTGAAGCTTTCTTT. This sequence encodes CASSERLEAFF. The whole variable domain, filled in from reference TRBV25-1 and TRBJ1-1, reads EADIYQTPRYLVIGTGKKITLECSQTMGHDKMYWYQQDPGMELHLIHYSYGVNSTEKGDLSSESTVSRIRTEHFPLTLESARPSHTSQYLCASSERLEAFFGQGTRLTVV.